This T cell receptor beta chain was sequenced during a study of CD4 and CD8 cells across lung adenocarcinoma regions. The patients had localized lung adenocarcinoma, a non-small cell subtype. This clonotype is judged medium-sized. Germline V gene sequence: CDR1 MNHNS, CDR2 SASEGT. The CDR3 consists of 12 residues. Trimming left V 7 bases short and J 5 bases short, with 10 bases between. Each CDR3 protein is one row after TCRdb ran MiXCR on the PCR reads. The table has 4,200 or so distinct CDR3 sequences, 45% to 60% seen once. Specimen: CD4+ T cells from the center of a lung tumor. This TCR was sampled from a female donor with lung adenocarcinoma. The CD4 and CD8 labels of this study may be unreliable. The chain carries TRBV6-1 and TRBJ2-3; TRBD1 is a possible D gene (5 bases). In DNA form, the CDR3 reads TGTGCCAGCAACCAGGGAATAGATACGCAGTATTTT. This gives the protein CASNQGIDTQYF.